Below are 10 T cell receptor beta chains sequenced from a single sample in a study of beta chain features in type 1 diabetes. Findings of the study overall: In every one of the four CD4+ subsets, TCRB CDR3s were moderately but significantly shorter in Type 1 diabetes patients.

As every portion of the isolated RNA was reverse transcribed, the sequencing read expressed TCRB transcripts. The assay was immunoSEQ multiplex PCR, and TCRdb's table has in-frame clones only and misses some. In the table there are about 370,000 clones, around 10% of which are singletons. No cognate antigen is known for these TCRs. What was sequenced was central memory CD4+ T cells from blood. The receptors here all came from a man aged 30 to 45 with type 1 diabetes.

The table lists this clone with a few counts. The V call is TRBV7-2, the J call TRBJ2-1; 10 nucleotides align to TRBD1. The V segment lost 4 bases and the J segment 0 bases; nucleotides outside the gene matches: 9. The germline V gene encodes CDR1 SGHTA and CDR2 FQGNSA. There are 18 residues in the CDR3. CDR3 bases: TGTGCCAGCAGCTCCCTCCCTGGGGACAGGGGCTCCTACAATGAGCAGTTCTTC. Translating gives CASSSLPGDRGSYNEQFF.

This clone appeared a few times. The chain employs TRBV18 and TRBJ1-1, with D perhaps matching TRBD1 (5 bases). The CDR3 contains 14 residues. The germline gives CDR1 KGHSH, CDR2 LQKENI. V was cut by 2 bases and J by 11 bases, with 18 bases left in between. CDR3 DNA sequence: TGTGCCAGCTCACCAGGCAGGGTAACCTTGTATGCTTTCTTT. The encoded protein is CASSPGRVTLYAFF.

In its sample, this clone was seen a few times. V is TRBV9 and J is TRBJ2-5; D is possibly TRBD2 (6 bases). This CDR3 is 14 amino acids long. Deletions cut 0 bases from V and 4 bases from J, with 10 bases between. Per germline, CDR1 SGDLS and CDR2 YYNGEE. DNA of the CDR3: TGTGCCAGCAGCGTAGGCGGGAACGGAGAGACCCAGTACTTC. It translates to CASSVGGNGETQYF.

This clone appeared a few times. The rearrangement uses TRBV6-5 and TRBJ2-5, with TRBD1 identical over 10 bases. V lost 6 bases, J lost 5 bases, and 6 bases stayed unmatched. Germline CDR1 MNHEY, CDR2 SVGAGI. This CDR3 is 14 amino acids long. In DNA form, the CDR3 reads TGTGCCAGCAGGTCGACAGGGGGCCGGGAGACCCAGTACTTC. Translation gives CASRSTGGRETQYF.

This clone turned up a few times. V is TRBV7-8 and J is TRBJ2-5, with D unresolved. Germline V CDR1 and CDR2: SGHVS, FQNEAQ. CDR3 length: 14 residues. V lost 5 bases and J 2 bases, leaving 12 bases between the germline ends. CDR3 region: CASSRLVGQETQYF. CDR3 bases: TGTGCCAGCAGCCGGCTCGTAGGACAAGAGACCCAGTACTTC.

This clone was seen a handful of times. The chain links TRBV6-5 to TRBJ1-2, with D unclear. The CDR3 is 13 amino acids. Germline V gene data show CDR1 as MNHEY and CDR2 as SVGAGI. V was trimmed by 5 bases and J by 7 bases, leaving 14 bases between them. DNA for the CDR3: TGTGCCAGCAGTCCCGTCGCAAGCGTTGGCTACACCTTC. Protein: CASSPVASVGYTF.

A few counts support this clone. The chain recombines TRBV2 with TRBJ2-3; possibly TRBD1 or TRBD2 for D (7 bases each). Trimming shortened V by 6 bases and J by 6 bases, and 16 bases separated the two germline ends. Per the germline V gene, CDR1 is SNHLY and CDR2 is FYNNEI. The CDR3 sequence is 14 residues long. CDR3 sequence (DNA): TGTGCCAGCAGCCTCCAGGGGGGGACGGATACGCAGTATTTT. Translated, it gives CASSLQGGTDTQYF.

The rearrangement links TRBV30 to TRBJ1-1; tentative D call: TRBD1 (5 bases). The CDR3 totals 12 residues. Deletions cut 3 bases from V and 5 bases from J, with 10 bases between. CDR1 is GTSNPN, CDR2 SVGIG, per germline (reference sequence). DNA for the CDR3: TGTGCCTGGAGGGGCGGGGCAACTGAAGCTTTCTTT. Amino acid sequence: CAWRGGATEAFF.

The chain links TRBV9 to TRBJ1-2; 7 nucleotides match TRBD1. This CDR3 has 15 residues. CDR1 SGDLS and CDR2 YYNGEE come from the germline V gene. The ends lost 4 bases at V and 5 bases at J; junction bases unmatched: 11. CDR3 coding DNA: TGTGCCAGCAGCCCACGGACAGGTTCCCTTTATGGCTACACCTTC. Translation gives CASSPRTGSLYGYTF. Full variable domain (rest looked up from reference TRBV9 and TRBJ1-2): DSGVTQTPKHLITATGQRVTLRCSPRSGDLSVYWYQQSLDQGLQFLIQYYNGEERAKGNILERFSAQQFPDLHSELNLSSLELGDSALYFCASSPRTGSLYGYTFGSGTRLTVV.

This clone was picked up a small number of times. The V gene is TRBV7-2, the J gene TRBJ1-3; D gene unclear. Germline loops: CDR1 SGHTA, CDR2 FQGNSA. This CDR3 comprises 15 residues. V shed 0 bases and J shed 2 bases, with 8 bases lying between them. The DNA for the CDR3 is TGTGCCAGCAGCTTAGCGGCAGCGGCTGGAAACACCATATATTTT. Its translation is CASSLAAAAGNTIYF.